The 24 T cell receptor beta chains in this list originate from one sample, sequenced in a study of blood T cell repertoires in COVID-19. Data came from immunoSEQ multiplex PCR; TCRdb stores just in-frame clones and leaves some out. Of roughly 75,000 clones in the sample, about 90% were seen once. The sample comprised peripheral blood. The receptors were gathered from a man older than 75 in a cohort sampled during active COVID-19.

A single count supports this clone. The V and J genes are TRBV2 and TRBJ1-2; TRBD1 might be the D (6 bases). This CDR3 is built from 15 residues. From germline, CDR1 is SNHLY and CDR2 FYNNEI. V shed 7 bases and J shed 4 bases, with 19 bases lying between them. CDR3 coding DNA: TGTGCCAGCAACCCGGACAGAAAGGTGGGCTATGGCTACACCTTC. Translating it yields CASNPDRKVGYGYTF.

This clone was observed a single time. V and J are TRBV7-8 and TRBJ2-7; no firm D call. Trimming shortened V by 5 bases and J by 2 bases, and 22 bases separated the two germline ends. Germline V gene lookup returns CDR1 SGHVS and CDR2 FQNEAQ. The CDR3 has 17 amino acids. The CDR3 DNA sequence: TGTGCCAGCAGCCCTAACGCCGGGTTGCGGCTGACCTACGAGCAGTACTTC. This sequence encodes CASSPNAGLRLTYEQYF. Looking up the rest from reference TRBV7-8 and TRBJ2-7 gives the full variable domain: GAGVSQSPRYKVAKRGQDVALRCDPISGHVSLFWYQQALGQGPEFLTYFQNEAQLDKSGLPSDRFFAERPEGSVSTLKIQRTQQEDSAVYLCASSPNAGLRLTYEQYFGPGTRLTVT.

The V and J genes are TRBV6-5 and TRBJ1-2, with D maybe TRBD1 (5 bases). From germline, CDR1 is MNHEY and CDR2 SVGAGI. Trimming pared 2 bases from V and 8 bases from J, leaving 18 bases between. The CDR3 is made up of 15 amino acids. CDR3 region: CASSYGQGYRMGYTF. CDR3 sequence (DNA): TGTGCCAGCAGTTACGGGCAGGGCTACCGGATGGGCTACACCTTC.

The chain joins TRBV2 to TRBJ1-5; TRBD1 aligns across 10 bases. This CDR3 has 17 residues. Germline V CDR1 and CDR2: SNHLY, FYNNEI. J gave up 0 bases and V 7 bases, and 9 bases lay outside the gene matches. The DNA of the CDR3 is TGTGCCAGCACTCCCGACAGGGGGCCTTCTAGCAATCAGCCCCAGCATTTT. Translation: CASTPDRGPSSNQPQHF.

Note on this clone: Other DNA sequences from this sample encode an identical CDR3 as well. CDR3 region: CASSLGQGNQPQHF. The CDR3 region has the DNA TGTGCCAGCAGTCTAGGACAGGGGAATCAGCCCCAGCATTTT. The chain combines TRBV27 with TRBJ1-5, with 9 nucleotides matching TRBD1. V lost 5 bases and J lost 4; bases outside the gene matches: 3. The CDR3 runs to 14 residues. The germline CDR1 and CDR2 sequences are MNHEY and SMNVEV (reference sequence).

The chain employs TRBV6-5 and TRBJ1-2; 8 bases fit TRBD1. The ends lost 6 bases at V and 8 bases at J; junction bases unmatched: 5. This CDR3 is 12 amino acids long. Germline V gives CDR1 MNHEY, CDR2 SVGAGI. The CDR3 is CASRSTGGGYTF. For the CDR3, the DNA is TGTGCCAGCAGGTCCACAGGGGGAGGCTACACCTTC.

The table lists this clone with a count of one. Written as DNA, the CDR3 is TGTGCCAGCAGTCGACAGGGGGCAAGGGGCACTGAAGCTTTCTTT. This codes for CASSRQGARGTEAFF. V usage is TRBV2 and J usage is TRBJ1-1; 10 bases line up with TRBD1. Per germline, CDR1 SNHLY and CDR2 FYNNEI. J was trimmed by 4 bases and V by 5 bases; bases with no gene match: 7. This CDR3 region has 15 residues.

The J gene is TRBJ2-5, the V gene TRBV10-2, with unresolved D. Germline CDR1 reads WSHSY; CDR2 reads SAAADI. The V end lost 4 bases, the J end lost 2 bases, and 8 bases lay between the germline ends. This CDR3 region has 13 residues. CDR3 DNA: TGCGCCAGCAGTGGATCCCGGCAAGAGACCCAGTACTTC. Its protein is CASSGSRQETQYF.

The chain uses TRBV6-5 and TRBJ1-2, with D perhaps matching TRBD1 (6 bases). The V gene lost 5 bases and the J gene lost 2 bases, with 9 bases spanning the gap. This CDR3 comprises 13 residues. Germline assignment: CDR1 MNHEY and CDR2 SVGAGI. The CDR3 spells CASSPGHNYGYTF. CDR3 nucleotide sequence: TGTGCCAGCAGTCCGGGACACAACTATGGCTACACCTTC.

The chain combines TRBV6-6 with TRBJ2-7; 10 nucleotides align to TRBD1. The J segment lost 5 bases and the V segment lost 0 bases, leaving 4 bases of the junction unmatched. Germline V gives CDR1 MNHNY, CDR2 SVGAGI (reference sequence). This CDR3 region has 15 residues. The chain's CDR3 is CASSYSTGGGNEQYF. The CDR3 DNA sequence: TGTGCCAGCAGTTACTCGACAGGGGGCGGGAACGAGCAGTACTTC.

The rearrangement uses TRBV19 and TRBJ1-2; D is perhaps TRBD1 (6 bases). V lost 5 bases to trimming and J lost 8 bases, with 18 bases between them. Germline V gene data show CDR1 as LNHDA and CDR2 as SQIVND (reference sequence). The CDR3 totals 14 residues. The CDR3 DNA reads TGTGCCAGTAGTCCCGCACCGGGGGGCGGCGGCTACACCTTC. Translating it yields CASSPAPGGGGYTF.

The chain carries TRBV4-2 and TRBJ1-4; the match to TRBD1 covers 7 bases. V gave up 4 bases and J gave up 3 bases; unmatched junction bases: 8. The germline gives CDR1 LGHNA, CDR2 YNFKEQ. This CDR3 has 16 amino acids. This chain's CDR3 is CASSLVGDRPNEKLFF. The CDR3 bases are TGTGCCAGCAGCCTCGTTGGGGACAGACCTAATGAAAAACTGTTTTTT.

This clone was recorded once. The chain links TRBV18 to TRBJ2-7, with TRBD2 matching 7 bases. Per germline, CDR1 KGHSH and CDR2 LQKENI. The junction had 9 bases not matched to a gene; V was cut back by 6 bases and J by 4 bases. This CDR3 has 14 residues. The CDR3 is CASSQGAGTYEQYF. Here the CDR3 DNA reads TGTGCCAGCTCCCAGGGAGCGGGGACTTACGAGCAGTACTTC.

The chain joins TRBV18 to TRBJ1-2; tentatively, D is TRBD1 (6 bases). Per the germline V gene, CDR1 is KGHSH and CDR2 is LQKENI. With 2 bases removed from V and 6 bases from J, the gap between germline ends came to 10 bases. There are 13 residues in the CDR3. CDR3 residues: CASSPTTGDGYTF. CDR3 sequence (DNA): TGTGCCAGCTCACCAACGACAGGAGATGGCTACACCTTC.

The chain links TRBV5-1 to TRBJ2-3; perhaps TRBD1 as D (6 bases). In germline, CDR1 is SGHRS, CDR2 YFSETQ. The V end lost 4 bases, the J end lost 6 bases, and 15 bases lay between the germline ends. The CDR3 extends over 14 amino acids. The CDR3 DNA follows: TGCGCCAGCAGCCCGACACCAGGGGTGGATACGCAGTATTTT. Translated: CASSPTPGVDTQYF.

This clone has only a few counts. The J gene is TRBJ1-5, the V gene TRBV5-6; perhaps TRBD1 as D (5 bases). The CDR3 covers 15 residues. Trimming shortened V by 5 bases and J by 5 bases, and 17 bases separated the two germline ends. Germline CDR1 is SGHDT and CDR2 is YYEEEE. CDR3: CASRGWGRKDQPQHF. CDR3 sequence (DNA): TGTGCCAGCAGAGGGTGGGGGAGGAAGGATCAGCCCCAGCATTTT.

The V and J genes are TRBV27 and TRBJ1-3; D unclear. From germline, CDR1 is MNHEY and CDR2 SMNVEV (reference sequence). This CDR3 comprises 14 residues. V was pared by 0 bases and J by 6 bases, with 9 bases between. The CDR3 spells CASSLSISTNTIYF. The CDR3 DNA follows: TGTGCCAGCAGTTTATCCATTTCTACAAACACCATATATTTT.

The chain carries TRBV28 and TRBJ2-3, with 11 bases aligning to TRBD2. V lost 8 bases, J lost 1 base, and 5 bases stayed unmatched. Per germline, CDR1 MDHEN and CDR2 SYDVKM. The CDR3 is 15 residues long. The CDR3 region has the DNA TGTGCCAGCCTAGCGGGGGGCCCCGGCACAGATACGCAGTATTTT. Protein sequence: CASLAGGPGTDTQYF.

The rearrangement links TRBV4-1 to TRBJ2-7, with TRBD1 identical over 7 bases. With V trimmed by 0 bases and J by 4 bases, 6 bases remained unmatched. CDR1 and CDR2 (germline): MGHRA, YSYEKL. CDR3 size: 15 residues. CDR3 region: CASSQEGGPWYEQYF. CDR3 coding DNA: TGCGCCAGCAGCCAAGAAGGGGGCCCCTGGTACGAGCAGTACTTC.

CDR3 sequence (DNA): TGCAGTGCTAGTCGCGTCGGGGGGGGCCTTCGGTACTTC. Encoded protein: CSASRVGGGLRYF. The J gene is TRBJ2-7, the V gene TRBV20-1; 8 positions match TRBD2. The CDR3 is 13 residues long. Germline assignment: CDR1 DFQATT and CDR2 SNEGSKA (reference sequence). The V segment lost 3 bases and the J segment 12 bases; nucleotides outside the gene matches: 13.

CDR3 nucleotide sequence: TGTGCCAGCAGTGGGTGGTGGCAGGGGGACTATGGCTACACCTTC. The encoded protein is CASSGWWQGDYGYTF. The V gene is TRBV2, the J gene TRBJ1-2, with TRBD1 identical over 7 bases. The CDR3 totals 15 residues. The germline gives CDR1 SNHLY, CDR2 FYNNEI. Trimming took 4 bases from V and 3 from J; bases not matched to a gene: 8. Full variable domain (remainder filled in from reference TRBV2 and TRBJ1-2): EPEVTQTPSHQVTQMGQEVILRCVPISNHLYFYWYRQILGQKVEFLVSFYNNEISEKSEIFDDQFSVERPDGSNFTLKIRSTKLEDSAMYFCASSGWWQGDYGYTFGSGTRLTVV.

V and J are TRBV10-3 and TRBJ2-1; TRBD2 agrees at 8 bases. This CDR3 has 12 residues. V shed 6 bases, J shed 9 bases, and the junction held 4 bases outside the gene matches. Germline V gene data show CDR1 as ENHRY and CDR2 as SYGVKD. CDR3: CAIRPSGGEQFF. The CDR3, as DNA: TGTGCCATCAGACCGAGCGGGGGTGAGCAGTTCTTC.

V and J are TRBV19 and TRBJ2-3, with 9 bases fitting TRBD2. Germline CDR1 and CDR2: LNHDA and SQIVND (reference sequence). The CDR3 spans 15 residues. After removal of 5 bases from V and 2 bases from J, the junction contained 5 bases not matched to a gene. This CDR3 reads CASSARTSDTDTQYF. DNA of the CDR3: TGTGCCAGTAGTGCCCGGACTAGCGACACAGATACGCAGTATTTT. The full variable domain, rest sourced from reference TRBV19 and TRBJ2-3, is DGGITQSPKYLFRKEGQNVTLSCEQNLNHDAMYWYRQDPGQGLRLIYYSQIVNDFQKGDIAEGYSVSREKKESFPLTVTSAQKNPTAFYLCASSARTSDTDTQYFGPGTRLTVL.

CDR3: CAIARGGYTF. For the CDR3, the DNA is TGTGCCATCGCACGGGGGGGCTACACCTTC. The rearrangement joins TRBV19 to TRBJ1-2; maybe TRBD1 (5 bases). V was shortened by 10 bases and J by 8 bases, with 11 bases between the two germline ends. Germline-derived CDR1 and CDR2 are LNHDA and SQIVND (reference sequence). This CDR3 spans 10 amino acids.